One and the same sample provided the 19 T cell receptor beta chains below, sequenced in a study of T cell repertoires in cytomegalovirus infection (dated by TCRdb to between 2017 and 2020). The treatment or condition label here, explained by the study, means: in vitro stimulation with specific CMV peptide epitopes to enrich CMV-specific T cells. This sample was sequenced with an Illumina HiSeq 1500. The raw public reads went through TCRdb reprocessing: fastp at Q25, MiXCR clone calling, in-frame beta chains kept. Every CDR3 protein is listed once, alongside the most common genes and DNA of its rows. The sample table lists fewer than 1,000,000 distinct CDR3 sequences, less than 40% of them with a count of one. In total, the top ten clones hold 11% to 15% of the sample. The antigens of these receptors remain unknown. The material was cultured CD8+ T cells from PBMCs, obtained from culture after CMV antigen stimulation. Receptors originate from a human donor in good health (CMV status not recorded). Some clones in this sample may be carry-over from other donors' samples.

CDR3 residues: CASSDSGQGAQWNEQFF. CDR3 DNA: TGTGCCAGCAGCGACTCGGGACAGGGGGCGCAATGGAATGAGCAGTTCTTC. This chain joins TRBV7-4 and TRBJ2-1; 12 bases map to TRBD1. V was pared by 5 bases and J by 7 bases, with 12 bases of the junction left unmatched. CDR1 and CDR2 from the germline V gene are SGHVT and SQSDAQ. CDR3 length: 17 amino acids.

The chain carries TRBV4-1 and TRBJ2-3; D is perhaps TRBD2 (5 bases). The CDR3 length is 18 residues. Germline V gene data show CDR1 as MGHRA and CDR2 as YSYEKL. V lost 0 bases, J lost 3 bases, and 19 bases lay in between. The CDR3 nucleotides are TGCGCCAGCAGCCAAGAAGCTCGGGGTAGGCAGATAACAGATACGCAGTATTTT. Its translation is CASSQEARGRQITDTQYF.

This clonotype was picked up many times. This chain joins TRBV12-3 or TRBV12-4 and TRBJ2-1; TRBD1 matches at 8 bases. This CDR3 region has 14 residues. Unmatched junction bases numbered 6, after V lost 2 bases and J lost 9 bases. CDR3: CASSLSAGGTEQFF. DNA for the CDR3: TGTGCCAGCAGTTTATCGGCAGGGGGCACTGAGCAGTTCTTC.

The table lists this clonotype with many counts. The chain has TRBV12-3 or TRBV12-4 and TRBJ2-7; D possibly corresponds to TRBD1 (6 bases). The CDR3 totals 13 residues. Trimming left V 3 bases short and J 4 bases short, with 10 bases between. The chain's CDR3 is CASSFGRGYEQYF. The CDR3 region has the DNA TGTGCCAGCAGTTTCGGCAGGGGATACGAGCAGTACTTC.

This chain uses TRBV19 with TRBJ2-5; D is perhaps TRBD1 (6 bases). Per the germline V gene, CDR1 is LNHDA and CDR2 is SQIVND (reference sequence). V was pared by 10 bases and J by 2 bases, with 14 bases between. The CDR3 runs 13 residues. CDR3 sequence: CATKQGWQETQYF. Written as DNA, the CDR3 is TGTGCCACCAAACAGGGCTGGCAAGAGACCCAGTACTTC.

The J gene is TRBJ2-1, the V gene TRBV13; no reliable D call. This CDR3 contains 15 residues. V was cut by 5 bases and J by 1 base, with 12 bases left in between. Germline V gene lookup returns CDR1 PRHDT and CDR2 FYEKMQ (reference sequence). CDR3 protein: CASSLPTESYNEQFF. DNA of the CDR3: TGTGCCAGCAGCCTCCCGACGGAATCCTACAATGAGCAGTTCTTC.

This clonotype has ten or more counts. Here the CDR3 reads CASSPGRRSNGELFF. The CDR3, as DNA: TGTGCCAGCAGCCCGGGGAGGCGGTCGAACGGGGAGCTGTTTTTT. This chain connects TRBV7-6 to TRBJ2-2; possible D gene TRBD2, 6 bases. CDR3 length: 15 amino acids. The germline CDR1 and CDR2 sequences are SGHVS and FNYEAQ. With 5 bases removed from V and 7 bases from J, the gap between germline ends came to 17 bases. The complete variable domain, with remaining parts taken from reference TRBV7-6 and TRBJ2-2, reads GAGVSQSPRYKVTKRGQDVALRCDPISGHVSLYWYRQALGQGPEFLTYFNYEAQQDKSGLPNDRFSAERPEGSISTLTIQRTEQRDSAMYRCASSPGRRSNGELFFGEGSRLTVL.

The chain recombines TRBV6-5 with TRBJ1-1; D ambiguous. The CDR3 runs 12 residues. Germline-derived CDR1 and CDR2 are MNHEY and SVGAGI. The V end lost 7 bases, the J end lost 7 bases, and 13 bases lay between the germline ends. CDR3 sequence reads: CASIQLGHEAFF. The DNA of the CDR3 is TGTGCCAGCATCCAATTAGGGCATGAAGCTTTCTTT.

The chain combines TRBV4-1 with TRBJ2-7; 11 bases are shared with TRBD2. This CDR3 is 17 amino acids long. Looked up from germline, CDR1 is MGHRA and CDR2 is YSYEKL. The J segment lost 4 bases and the V segment lost 0 bases, leaving 8 bases of the junction unmatched. As DNA, the CDR3 is TGCGCCAGCAGCCAAGATCCTAGCGGGGGGTCGTCTTACGAGCAGTACTTC. This sequence encodes CASSQDPSGGSSYEQYF.

The chain joins TRBV7-9 to TRBJ2-1, with 8 bases aligning to TRBD2. CDR3 length: 15 amino acids. Germline V gene lookup returns CDR1 SEHNR and CDR2 FQNEAQ (reference sequence). The junction had 15 bases not matched to a gene; V was cut back by 8 bases and J by 9 bases. This CDR3 reads CASGFSGVREGEQFF. CDR3 DNA: TGTGCCAGCGGGTTTAGCGGGGTAAGGGAAGGTGAGCAGTTCTTC.

The V gene is TRBV19, the J gene TRBJ1-1; no reliable D call. CDR3 length: 12 amino acids. V gave up 2 bases and J gave up 8 bases, with 9 bases separating them. Germline V lookup: CDR1 LNHDA, CDR2 SQIVND (reference sequence). The CDR3 region has the DNA TGTGCCAGTAGTATATCAGCGCTAGAAGCTTTCTTT. Translated, it gives CASSISALEAFF. The full variable domain, with the rest looked up from reference TRBV19 and TRBJ1-1, is DGGITQSPKYLFRKEGQNVTLSCEQNLNHDAMYWYRQDPGQGLRLIYYSQIVNDFQKGDIAEGYSVSREKKESFPLTVTSAQKNPTAFYLCASSISALEAFFGQGTRLTVV.

The chain uses TRBV15 and TRBJ2-1; D is ambiguous. CDR1 and CDR2 (germline): LNHNV, YYDKDF (reference sequence). This CDR3 is built from 15 residues. Trimming removed 0 bases at V and 4 bases at J, with 10 bases between. CDR3 in DNA: TGTGCCACCAGCAGAGATCCCTCTGAGTACAATGAGCAGTTCTTC. It translates to CATSRDPSEYNEQFF. The full variable domain, rest sourced from reference TRBV15 and TRBJ2-1, is DAMVIQNPRYQVTQFGKPVTLSCSQTLNHNVMYWYQQKSSQAPKLLFHYYDKDFNNEADTPDNFQSRRPNTSFCFLDIRSPGLGDTAMYLCATSRDPSEYNEQFFGPGTRLTVL.

This clonotype was detected a few times. The genes are TRBV20-1 and TRBJ1-2; 9 bases align to TRBD1. The CDR3 covers 14 residues. J was trimmed by 2 bases and V by 3 bases; bases with no gene match: 4. Germline assignment: CDR1 DFQATT and CDR2 SNEGSKA (reference sequence). CDR3 nucleotides: TGCAGTGCTAGTTTGGACAGGGGAAACTATGGCTACACCTTC. Translated: CSASLDRGNYGYTF.

This chain uses TRBV7-6 with TRBJ2-2, with D unresolved. CDR1 is SGHVS, CDR2 FNYEAQ, per germline. The CDR3 length is 15 residues. V was shortened by 5 bases and J by 7 bases, with 17 bases between the two germline ends. CDR3: CASSPRLVAGGELFF. The CDR3 coding sequence is TGTGCCAGCAGCCCGAGATTGGTAGCAGGCGGGGAGCTGTTTTTT.

The table lists this clonotype with a few counts. The rearrangement links TRBV25-1 to TRBJ1-1; 7 bases fit TRBD1. CDR1 is MGHDK, CDR2 SYGVNS, per germline. With V trimmed by 0 bases and J by 11 bases, 6 bases remained unmatched. This CDR3 is built from 13 residues. CDR3 amino acids: CASSEYFRGMAFF. CDR3 bases: TGTGCCAGCAGTGAATATTTCAGGGGGATGGCTTTCTTT. Full variable domain (remainder filled in from reference TRBV25-1 and TRBJ1-1): EADIYQTPRYLVIGTGKKITLECSQTMGHDKMYWYQQDPGMELHLIHYSYGVNSTEKGDLSSESTVSRIRTEHFPLTLESARPSHTSQYLCASSEYFRGMAFFGQGTRLTVV.

The chain joins TRBV5-1 to TRBJ2-5, with 7 bases matching TRBD2. V shed 5 bases, J shed 5 bases, and the junction held 15 bases outside the gene matches. Germline loops: CDR1 SGHRS, CDR2 YFSETQ. This CDR3 spans 16 amino acids. CDR3 in amino acids: CASSSPGTIVNETQYF. CDR3 sequence (DNA): TGCGCCAGCAGTTCCCCCGGGACTATCGTGAACGAGACCCAGTACTTC.

This clonotype was observed at least ten times. The gene calls are TRBV27 and TRBJ1-2; D may be TRBD1 (5 bases). Germline CDR1 and CDR2: MNHEY and SMNVEV (reference sequence). There are 13 residues in the CDR3. V lost 6 bases and J 3 bases, leaving 11 bases between the germline ends. The chain's CDR3 is CASSLGGYYGYTF. The CDR3 DNA is TGTGCCAGCAGCTTGGGGGGGTACTATGGCTACACCTTC.

The CDR3 sequence is CASSQDTGSDQPQHF. Written as DNA, the CDR3 is TGCGCCAGCAGCCAAGATACCGGGAGCGATCAGCCCCAGCATTTT. The J gene is TRBJ1-5, the V gene TRBV4-3; D unresolved. Germline CDR1 and CDR2: LGHNA and YSLEER. V gave up 0 bases and J gave up 5 bases, with 11 bases separating them. The CDR3 consists of 15 residues.

This clonotype was counted ten times or more. This chain's CDR3 is CASRETAAENYGYTF. The CDR3 DNA is TGTGCCAGCAGAGAGACTGCGGCCGAGAACTATGGCTACACCTTC. J is TRBJ1-2 and V is TRBV6-1; D ambiguous. V gave up 6 bases and J gave up 2 bases, with 16 bases separating them. The germline V gene encodes CDR1 MNHNS and CDR2 SASEGT. There are 15 residues in the CDR3.